These 8 T cell receptor beta chains share one sample of origin, sequenced in a study of cytomegalovirus exposure and HLA in healthy donors. PCR was performed using 60 Vbeta and 13 Jbeta primers. Profiling relied on immunoSEQ multiplex PCR, and the TCRdb table lists in-frame clones only, not all of them. The sample lists 100,000 or so clones; around three quarters were seen once. The material sequenced was PBMCs. These receptors were obtained from a man aged 25-45 years in good health and CMV-seronegative.

The count of this clone is one. V gene TRBV2 combines with J gene TRBJ1-1; 8 bases match TRBD1. V lost 6 bases to trimming and J lost 5 bases; unmatched junction nucleotides: 8. Per germline, CDR1 SNHLY and CDR2 FYNNEI. The CDR3 is made up of 14 amino acids. This CDR3 is CASSRTGSGTEAFF. The CDR3, as DNA: TGTGCCAGCAGCCGGACAGGGTCGGGAACTGAAGCTTTCTTT.

The CDR3 DNA reads as TGTGCCAGCAGCCCGGGACAGGGGACCTACGAGCAGTACTTC. Amino acids: CASSPGQGTYEQYF. The genes are TRBV6-1 and TRBJ2-5; TRBD1 aligns across 10 bases. The J call may be in error: the DNA end matches TRBJ2-7 better. CDR1 and CDR2 from the germline V gene are MNHNS and SASEGT. CDR3 length: 14 amino acids.

This clone was counted only a few times. This chain links TRBV6-5 with TRBJ2-1, with 7 bases that match TRBD2. The CDR3 loop spans 15 amino acids. Unmatched junction bases numbered 5, after V lost 2 bases and J lost 4 bases. Germline lookup yields CDR1 MNHEY and CDR2 SVGAGI. CDR3 amino acids: CASSYGLAEYNEQFF. CDR3 nucleotide sequence: TGTGCCAGCAGTTACGGGCTAGCGGAATACAATGAGCAGTTCTTC.

This clone was found once. The chain carries TRBV19 and TRBJ2-3; perhaps TRBD1 as D (7 bases). CDR1 LNHDA and CDR2 SQIVND come from the germline V gene (reference sequence). Trimming cost V 2 bases and J 0 bases, with 12 bases left between them. The CDR3 has 16 residues. This CDR3 is CASSIKTGTSTDTQYF. The DNA for the CDR3 is TGTGCCAGTAGTATAAAGACAGGGACTAGCACAGATACGCAGTATTTT.

The chain uses TRBV5-1 and TRBJ2-1; tentatively, D is TRBD2 (6 bases). The V gene lost 7 bases and the J gene lost 5 bases, with 13 bases spanning the gap. Germline lookup yields CDR1 SGHRS and CDR2 YFSETQ. The CDR3 loop spans 13 amino acids. Written as DNA, the CDR3 is TGCGCCAGCTCCTTCGGGAGTAACAATGAGCAGTTCTTC. Its protein product is CASSFGSNNEQFF. The full variable domain, with the rest looked up from reference TRBV5-1 and TRBJ2-1, is KAGVTQTPRYLIKTRGQQVTLSCSPISGHRSVSWYQQTPGQGLQFLFEYFSETQRNKGNFPGRFSGRQFSNSRSEMNVSTLELGDSALYLCASSFGSNNEQFFGPGTRLTVL.

This clone was observed a handful of times. The rearrangement joins TRBV6-5 to TRBJ2-1, with 9 positions matching TRBD1. With 6 bases clipped from V and 4 bases from J, the junction kept 4 bases outside the gene matches. The CDR3 consists of 14 residues. Per the germline V gene, CDR1 is MNHEY and CDR2 is SVGAGI. Written as DNA, the CDR3 is TGTGCCAGCAGCCCCGGGACAGGGTACAATGAGCAGTTCTTC. Its protein is CASSPGTGYNEQFF.

The CDR3 nucleotides are TGCGCCAGCAGTGATAAACTAGCGGGAGTGAACACCGGGGAGCTGTTTTTT. This sequence encodes CASSDKLAGVNTGELFF. The rearrangement links TRBV10-2 to TRBJ2-2, with 11 bases fitting TRBD2. V shed 3 bases and J 1 base; nucleotides not matched to a gene: 4. The germline CDR1 and CDR2 sequences are WSHSY and SAAADI. CDR3 size: 17 residues.

This sequence joins TRBV29-1 and TRBJ1-1; tentatively, D is TRBD1 (5 bases). CDR3 length equals 15 residues. Germline CDR1 is SQVTM and CDR2 is ANQGSEA. V lost 0 bases and J 1 base, leaving 12 bases between the germline ends. CDR3 nucleotide sequence: TGCAGCGTTGAAGATGGGCGGGGGGGGAACACTGAAGCTTTCTTT. Protein product: CSVEDGRGGNTEAFF.